The entry that follows covers one TCR beta chain sequence. V was clipped by 4 bases and J by 2 bases; unmatched bases: 9. Per germline, CDR1 KGHSH and CDR2 LQKENI. The CDR3 covers 16 residues. The record originates from a study of blood T cell repertoires in COVID-19. Overall study: The United States, Italy and Spain were the sources of the acute and convalescent COVID-19 samples. PBMCs, B-cell-depleted T cells, or T cells provided the cDNA or gDNA that made up the material.

Authors' methods: Amplification of reference gene primers was used by the study to estimate nucleated cell counts. The method was immunoSEQ multiplex PCR; TCRdb's version includes in-frame clones alone and lacks a portion of them. The DNA was the basis for D and trimming; V, J and clone size are from that table. The sample includes about 130,000 clones, 75% to 90% seen only once; the top ten take roughly 4.5%. This TCR was recovered from a human donor in a cohort sampled during active COVID-19. The sample consisted of peripheral blood. This sequence joins TRBV18 and TRBJ2-7; 9 bases align to TRBD2. CDR3 DNA sequence: TGTGCCAGCTCACTTAAGCGGGGGGAAGCTACCTACGAGCAGTACTTC. This encodes CASSLKRGEATYEQYF.